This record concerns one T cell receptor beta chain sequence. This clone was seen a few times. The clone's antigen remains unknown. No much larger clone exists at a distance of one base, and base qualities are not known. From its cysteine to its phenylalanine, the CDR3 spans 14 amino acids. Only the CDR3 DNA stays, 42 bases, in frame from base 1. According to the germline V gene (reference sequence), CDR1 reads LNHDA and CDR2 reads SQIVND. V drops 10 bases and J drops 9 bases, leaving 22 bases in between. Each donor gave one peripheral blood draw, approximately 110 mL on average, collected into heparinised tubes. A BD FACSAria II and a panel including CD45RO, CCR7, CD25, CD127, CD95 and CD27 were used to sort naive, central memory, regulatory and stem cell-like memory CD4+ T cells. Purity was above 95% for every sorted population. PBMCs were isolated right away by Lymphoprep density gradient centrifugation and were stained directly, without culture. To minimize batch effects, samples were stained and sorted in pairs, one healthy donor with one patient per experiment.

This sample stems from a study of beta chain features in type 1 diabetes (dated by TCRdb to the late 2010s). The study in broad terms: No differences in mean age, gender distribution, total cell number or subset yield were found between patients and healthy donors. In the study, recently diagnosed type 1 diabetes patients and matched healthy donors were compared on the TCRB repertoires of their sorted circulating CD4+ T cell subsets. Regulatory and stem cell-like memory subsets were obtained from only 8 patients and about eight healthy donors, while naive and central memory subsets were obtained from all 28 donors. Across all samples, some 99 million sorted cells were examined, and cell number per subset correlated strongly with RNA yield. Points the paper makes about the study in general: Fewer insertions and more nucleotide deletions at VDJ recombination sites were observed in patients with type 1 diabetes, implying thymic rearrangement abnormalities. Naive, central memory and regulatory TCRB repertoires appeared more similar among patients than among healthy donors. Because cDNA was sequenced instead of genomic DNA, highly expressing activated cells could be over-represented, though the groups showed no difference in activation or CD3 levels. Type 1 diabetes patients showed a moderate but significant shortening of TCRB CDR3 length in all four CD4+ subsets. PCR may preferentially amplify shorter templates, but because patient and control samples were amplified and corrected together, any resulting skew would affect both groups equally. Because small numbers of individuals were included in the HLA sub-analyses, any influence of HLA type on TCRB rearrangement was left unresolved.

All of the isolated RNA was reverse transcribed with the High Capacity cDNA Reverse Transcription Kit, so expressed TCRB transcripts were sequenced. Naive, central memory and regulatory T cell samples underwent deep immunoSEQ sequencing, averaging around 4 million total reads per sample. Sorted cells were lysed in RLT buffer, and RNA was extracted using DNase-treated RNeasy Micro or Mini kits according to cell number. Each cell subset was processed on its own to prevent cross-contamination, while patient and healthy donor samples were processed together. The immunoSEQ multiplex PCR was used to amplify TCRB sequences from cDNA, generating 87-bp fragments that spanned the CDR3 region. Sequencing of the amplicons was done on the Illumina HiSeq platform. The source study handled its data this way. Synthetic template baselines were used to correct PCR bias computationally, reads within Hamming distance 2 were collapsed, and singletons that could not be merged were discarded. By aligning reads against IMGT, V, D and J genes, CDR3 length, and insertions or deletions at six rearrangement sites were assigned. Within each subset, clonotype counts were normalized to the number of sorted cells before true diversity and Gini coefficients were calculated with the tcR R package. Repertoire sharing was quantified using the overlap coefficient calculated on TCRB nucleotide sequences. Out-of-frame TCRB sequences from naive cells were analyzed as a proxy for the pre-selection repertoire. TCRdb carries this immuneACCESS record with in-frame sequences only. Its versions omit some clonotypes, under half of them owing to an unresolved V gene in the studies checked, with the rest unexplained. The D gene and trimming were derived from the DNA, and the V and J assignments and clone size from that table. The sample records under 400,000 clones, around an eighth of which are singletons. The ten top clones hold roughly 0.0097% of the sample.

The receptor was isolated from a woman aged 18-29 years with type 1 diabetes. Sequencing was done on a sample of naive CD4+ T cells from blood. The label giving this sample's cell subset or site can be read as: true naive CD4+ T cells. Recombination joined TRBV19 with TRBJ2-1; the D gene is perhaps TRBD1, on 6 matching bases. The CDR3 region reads CATFGGQIPGEQFF. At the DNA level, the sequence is TGTGCCACCTTCGGAGGACAGATACCTGGTGAGCAGTTCTTC.